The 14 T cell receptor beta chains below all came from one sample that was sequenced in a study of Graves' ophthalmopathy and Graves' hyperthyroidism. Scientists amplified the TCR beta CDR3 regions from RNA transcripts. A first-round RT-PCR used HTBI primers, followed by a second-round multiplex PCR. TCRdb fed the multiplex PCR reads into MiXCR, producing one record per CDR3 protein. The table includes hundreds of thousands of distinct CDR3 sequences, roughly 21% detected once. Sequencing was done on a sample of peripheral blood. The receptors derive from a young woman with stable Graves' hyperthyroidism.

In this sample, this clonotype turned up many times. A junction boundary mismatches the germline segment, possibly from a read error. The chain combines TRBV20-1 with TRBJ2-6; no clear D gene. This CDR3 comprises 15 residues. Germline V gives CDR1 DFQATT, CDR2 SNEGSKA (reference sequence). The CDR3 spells CSARDLGSGANVLTF. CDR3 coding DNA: TGCAGTGCCAGAGATCTGGGGTCTGGGGCCAACGTCCTGACTTTC.

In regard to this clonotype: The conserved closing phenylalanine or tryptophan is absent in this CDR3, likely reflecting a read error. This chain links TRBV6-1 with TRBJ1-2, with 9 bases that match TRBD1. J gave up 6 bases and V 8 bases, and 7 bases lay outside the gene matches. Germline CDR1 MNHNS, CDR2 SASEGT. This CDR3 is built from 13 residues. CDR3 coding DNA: TGTGCCAGCTGGAGTACAGGGGGCCATGGCTACACCGTC. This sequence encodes CASWSTGGHGYTV.

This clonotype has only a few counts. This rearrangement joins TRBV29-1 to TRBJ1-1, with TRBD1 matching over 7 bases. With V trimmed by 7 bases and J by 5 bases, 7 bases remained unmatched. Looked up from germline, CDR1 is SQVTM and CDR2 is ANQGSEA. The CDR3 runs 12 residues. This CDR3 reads CSASQGITEAFF. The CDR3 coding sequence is TGCAGCGCGTCACAGGGGATTACTGAAGCTTTCTTT.

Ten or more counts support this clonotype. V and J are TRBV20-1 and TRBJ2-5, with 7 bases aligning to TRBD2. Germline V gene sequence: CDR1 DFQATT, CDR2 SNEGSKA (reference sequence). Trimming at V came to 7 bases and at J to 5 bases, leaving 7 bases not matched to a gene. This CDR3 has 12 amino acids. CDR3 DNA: TGCAGTGAGGACGGGAGGCCGGAGACCCAGTACTTC. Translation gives CSEDGRPETQYF.

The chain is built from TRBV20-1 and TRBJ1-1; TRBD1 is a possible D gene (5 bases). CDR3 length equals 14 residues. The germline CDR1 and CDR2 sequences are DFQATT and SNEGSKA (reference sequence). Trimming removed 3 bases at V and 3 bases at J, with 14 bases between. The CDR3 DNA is TGCAGTGCTAGTCTTGGCGGGGGGGACACTGAAGCTTTCTTT. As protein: CSASLGGGDTEAFF.

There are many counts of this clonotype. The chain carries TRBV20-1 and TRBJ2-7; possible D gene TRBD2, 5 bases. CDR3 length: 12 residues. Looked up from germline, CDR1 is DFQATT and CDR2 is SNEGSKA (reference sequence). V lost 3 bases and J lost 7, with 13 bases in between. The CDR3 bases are TGCAGTGCTAGTATTCCTTCGGGGGAGCAGTACTTC. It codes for CSASIPSGEQYF.

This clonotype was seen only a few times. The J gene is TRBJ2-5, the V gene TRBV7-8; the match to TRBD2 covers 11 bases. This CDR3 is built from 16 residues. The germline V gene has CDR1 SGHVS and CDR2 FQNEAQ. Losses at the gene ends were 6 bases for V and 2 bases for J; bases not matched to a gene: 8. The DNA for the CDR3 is TGTGCCAGCAGACCCGGACTAGCGGGCTTTCAAGAGACCCAGTACTTC. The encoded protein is CASRPGLAGFQETQYF.

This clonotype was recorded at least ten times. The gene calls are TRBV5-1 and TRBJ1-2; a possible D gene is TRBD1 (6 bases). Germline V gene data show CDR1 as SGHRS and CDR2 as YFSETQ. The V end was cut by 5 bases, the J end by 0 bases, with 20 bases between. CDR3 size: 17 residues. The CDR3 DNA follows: TGCGCCAGCAGACCGGGTCAGGGGCCTCGGTCTAACTATGGCTACACCTTC. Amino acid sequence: CASRPGQGPRSNYGYTF.

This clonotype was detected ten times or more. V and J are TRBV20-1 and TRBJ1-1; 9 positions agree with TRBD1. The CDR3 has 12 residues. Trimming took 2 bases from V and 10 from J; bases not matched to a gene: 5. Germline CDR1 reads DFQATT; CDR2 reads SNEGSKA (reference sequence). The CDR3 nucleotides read TGCAGTGCTAGAAAAGAGGACAGGGGAGCTTTCTTT. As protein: CSARKEDRGAFF.

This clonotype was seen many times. The CDR3 spells CASSQKGRNEQYF. The CDR3 DNA sequence: TGTGCCAGCAGCCAAAAGGGCAGAAACGAGCAGTACTTC. The V gene is TRBV14, the J gene TRBJ2-7, with D unclear. Germline lookup yields CDR1 SGHDN and CDR2 FVKESK. The CDR3 length is 13 residues. Trimming removed 2 bases from V and 5 bases from J, with 10 bases in between.

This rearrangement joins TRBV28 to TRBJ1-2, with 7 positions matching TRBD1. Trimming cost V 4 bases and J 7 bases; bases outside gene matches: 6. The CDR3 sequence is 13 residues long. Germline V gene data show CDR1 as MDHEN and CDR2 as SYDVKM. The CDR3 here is CASSSRGWRGYTF. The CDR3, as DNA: TGTGCCAGCAGTTCCAGGGGGTGGCGTGGCTACACCTTC.

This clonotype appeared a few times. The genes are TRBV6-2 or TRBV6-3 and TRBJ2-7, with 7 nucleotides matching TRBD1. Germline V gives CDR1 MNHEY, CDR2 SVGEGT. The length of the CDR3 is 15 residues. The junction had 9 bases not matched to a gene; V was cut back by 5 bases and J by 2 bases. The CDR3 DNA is TGTGCCAGCAGTAAACCGGCAGGGGGAACCTACGAGCAGTACTTC. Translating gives CASSKPAGGTYEQYF.

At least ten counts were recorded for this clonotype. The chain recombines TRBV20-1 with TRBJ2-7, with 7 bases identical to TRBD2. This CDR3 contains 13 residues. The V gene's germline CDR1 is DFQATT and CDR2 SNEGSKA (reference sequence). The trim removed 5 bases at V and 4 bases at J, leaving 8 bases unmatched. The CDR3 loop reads CSARWGGAYEQYF. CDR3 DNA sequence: TGCAGTGCTCGTTGGGGAGGGGCATACGAGCAGTACTTC.

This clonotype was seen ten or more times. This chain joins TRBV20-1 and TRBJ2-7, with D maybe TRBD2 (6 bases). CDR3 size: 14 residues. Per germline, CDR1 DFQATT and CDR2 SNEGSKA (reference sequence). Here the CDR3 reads CSYKHGTSSYEQYF. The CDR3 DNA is TGCAGCTACAAACATGGGACTTCCTCCTACGAGCAGTACTTC.